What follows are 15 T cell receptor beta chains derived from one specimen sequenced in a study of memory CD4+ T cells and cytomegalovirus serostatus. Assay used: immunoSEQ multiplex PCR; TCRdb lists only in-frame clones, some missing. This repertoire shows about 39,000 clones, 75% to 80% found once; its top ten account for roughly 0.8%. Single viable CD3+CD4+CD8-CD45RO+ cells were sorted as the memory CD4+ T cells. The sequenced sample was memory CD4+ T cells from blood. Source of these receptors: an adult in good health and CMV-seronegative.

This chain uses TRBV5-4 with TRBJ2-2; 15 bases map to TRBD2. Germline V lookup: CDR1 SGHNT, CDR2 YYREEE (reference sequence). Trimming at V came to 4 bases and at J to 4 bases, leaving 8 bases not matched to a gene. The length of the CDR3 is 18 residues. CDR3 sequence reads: CASSKPGLAGGTTGELFF. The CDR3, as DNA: TGTGCCAGCAGCAAACCGGGACTAGCGGGGGGTACCACCGGGGAGCTGTTTTTT.

The chain's CDR3 is CASTLRGGPENEQYF. CDR3 DNA: TGTGCCAGCACTCTAAGAGGGGGGCCTGAAAACGAGCAGTACTTC. The V and J genes are TRBV7-9 and TRBJ2-7, with D perhaps TRBD1 or TRBD2 (6 bases each). This CDR3 is built from 15 residues. Germline V lookup: CDR1 SEHNR, CDR2 FQNEAQ (reference sequence). V shed 7 bases and J shed 5 bases, with 21 bases lying between them.

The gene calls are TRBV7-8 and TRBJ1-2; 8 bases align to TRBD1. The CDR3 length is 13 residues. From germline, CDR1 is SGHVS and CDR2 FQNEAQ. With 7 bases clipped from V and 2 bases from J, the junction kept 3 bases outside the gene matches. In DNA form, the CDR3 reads TGTGCCAGCAACAGGGGGGAAAACTATGGCTACACCTTC. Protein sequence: CASNRGENYGYTF.

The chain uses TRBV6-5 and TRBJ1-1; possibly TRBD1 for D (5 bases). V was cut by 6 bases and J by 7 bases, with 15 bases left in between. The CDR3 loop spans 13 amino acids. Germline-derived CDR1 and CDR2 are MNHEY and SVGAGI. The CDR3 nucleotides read TGTGCCAGCAGAGCTCAGGGTGCTGGTGAAGCTTTCTTT. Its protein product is CASRAQGAGEAFF.

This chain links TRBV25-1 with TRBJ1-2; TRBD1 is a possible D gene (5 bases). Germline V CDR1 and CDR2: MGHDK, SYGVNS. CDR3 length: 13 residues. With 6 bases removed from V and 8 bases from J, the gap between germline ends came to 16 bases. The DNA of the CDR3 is TGTGCCAGCAGGACCCCGGGGGAGGGCGGCTACACCTTC. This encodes CASRTPGEGGYTF.

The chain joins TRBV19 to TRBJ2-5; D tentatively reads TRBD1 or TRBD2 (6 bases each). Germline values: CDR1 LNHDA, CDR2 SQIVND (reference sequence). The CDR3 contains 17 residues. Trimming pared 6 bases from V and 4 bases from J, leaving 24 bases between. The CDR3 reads CASSREPLTLGGETQYF. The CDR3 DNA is TGTGCCAGTAGCCGGGAGCCTCTCACCCTAGGGGGAGAGACCCAGTACTTC.

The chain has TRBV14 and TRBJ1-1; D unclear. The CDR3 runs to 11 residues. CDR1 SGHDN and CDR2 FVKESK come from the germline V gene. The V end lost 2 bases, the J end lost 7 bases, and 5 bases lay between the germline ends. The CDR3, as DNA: TGTGCCAGCAGCCAAAGAGGTGAAGCTTTCTTT. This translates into CASSQRGEAFF.

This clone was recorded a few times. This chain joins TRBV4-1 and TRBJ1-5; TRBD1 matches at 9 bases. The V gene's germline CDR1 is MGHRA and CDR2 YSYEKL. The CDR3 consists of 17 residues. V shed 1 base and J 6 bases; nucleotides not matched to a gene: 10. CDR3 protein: CASSQVGRDRDVQPQHF. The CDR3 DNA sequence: TGCGCCAGCAGCCAAGTCGGCCGGGACAGGGATGTTCAGCCCCAGCATTTT.

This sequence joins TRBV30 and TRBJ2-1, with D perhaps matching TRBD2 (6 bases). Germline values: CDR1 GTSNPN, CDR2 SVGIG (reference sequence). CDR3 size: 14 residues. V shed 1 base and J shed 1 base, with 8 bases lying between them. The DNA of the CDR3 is TGTGCCTGGAGTGGCGGGAATTCCTACAATGAGCAGTTCTTC. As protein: CAWSGGNSYNEQFF.

The chain's CDR3 is CASSLFPGSTEAFF. The CDR3 DNA follows: TGTGCCAGCAGTTTATTTCCGGGGAGCACTGAAGCTTTCTTT. The V and J genes are TRBV27 and TRBJ1-1; D remains unclear. This CDR3 has 14 residues. Germline V gene sequence: CDR1 MNHEY, CDR2 SMNVEV (reference sequence). V shed 1 base and J shed 4 bases, with 10 bases lying between them.

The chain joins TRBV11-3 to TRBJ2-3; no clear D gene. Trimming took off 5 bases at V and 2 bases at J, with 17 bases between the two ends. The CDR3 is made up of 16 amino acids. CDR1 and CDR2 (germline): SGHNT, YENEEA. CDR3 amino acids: CASSLGPGFDTDTQYF. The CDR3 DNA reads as TGTGCCAGCAGCCTCGGGCCTGGTTTTGACACAGATACGCAGTATTTT.

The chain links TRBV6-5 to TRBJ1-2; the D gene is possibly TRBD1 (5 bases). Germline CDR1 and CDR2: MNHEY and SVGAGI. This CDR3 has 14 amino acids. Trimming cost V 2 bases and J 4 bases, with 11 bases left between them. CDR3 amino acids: CASSYVGGGYGYTF. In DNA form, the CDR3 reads TGTGCCAGCAGTTACGTGGGCGGGGGCTATGGCTACACCTTC.

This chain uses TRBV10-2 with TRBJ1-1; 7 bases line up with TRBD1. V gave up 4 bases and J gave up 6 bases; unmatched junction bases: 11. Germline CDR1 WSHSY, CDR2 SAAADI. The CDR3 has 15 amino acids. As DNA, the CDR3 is TGCGCCAGCAGTGCAGGGGGGCACGGGGAGGCTGAAGCTTTCTTT. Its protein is CASSAGGHGEAEAFF.

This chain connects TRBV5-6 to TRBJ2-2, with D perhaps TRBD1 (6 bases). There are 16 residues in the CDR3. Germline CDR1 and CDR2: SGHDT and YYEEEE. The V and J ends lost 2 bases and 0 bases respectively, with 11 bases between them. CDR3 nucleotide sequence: TGTGCCAGCAGCTTATTCAGGGGAACGAACACCGGGGAGCTGTTTTTT. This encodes CASSLFRGTNTGELFF.

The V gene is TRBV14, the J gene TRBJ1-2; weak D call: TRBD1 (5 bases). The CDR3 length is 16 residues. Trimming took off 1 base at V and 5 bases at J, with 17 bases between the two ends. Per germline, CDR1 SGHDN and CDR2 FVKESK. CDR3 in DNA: TGTGCCAGCAGCCAAGGTTACAGGCGCGCTACGTATGGCTACACCTTC. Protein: CASSQGYRRATYGYTF.